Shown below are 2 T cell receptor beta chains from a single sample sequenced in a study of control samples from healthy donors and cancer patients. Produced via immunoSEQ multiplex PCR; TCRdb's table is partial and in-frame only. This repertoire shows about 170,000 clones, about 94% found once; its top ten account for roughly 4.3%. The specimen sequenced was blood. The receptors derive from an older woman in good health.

CDR3 sequence reads: CASSYHSSETEAFF. The CDR3 nucleotides are TGTGCCAGCAGTTACCATTCGAGTGAAACTGAAGCTTTCTTT. The V call is TRBV6-5, the J call TRBJ1-1; D call uncertain. Per germline, CDR1 MNHEY and CDR2 SVGAGI. This CDR3 region has 14 residues. V was trimmed by 2 bases and J by 5 bases, leaving 12 bases between them.

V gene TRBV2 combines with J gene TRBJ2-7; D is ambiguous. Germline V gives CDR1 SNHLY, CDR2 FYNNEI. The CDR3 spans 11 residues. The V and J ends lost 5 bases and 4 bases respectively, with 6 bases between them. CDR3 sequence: CASSLRYEQYF. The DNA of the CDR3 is TGTGCCAGCAGTCTCAGATACGAGCAGTACTTC.